This T cell receptor (beta chain) was sequenced for a study of cytomegalovirus exposure and HLA in healthy donors. Study summary: An earlier analysis found some 100 million unique TCR beta sequences from around 180 million T cells.

The PCR contained 60 Vbeta and 13 Jbeta primers. Assay used: immunoSEQ multiplex PCR; TCRdb lists only in-frame clones, some missing. There are 200,000 or so clones in the sample; about 79% occur only once, and 0.098% lies in the top ten. The CDR3 totals 11 residues. Germline assignment: CDR1 MNHEY and CDR2 SVGAGI. V was shortened by 5 bases and J by 6 bases, with 8 bases between the two germline ends. The clonotype was recovered from a boy between 2 and 10 years old in good health and CMV-seronegative. V gene TRBV6-5 combines with J gene TRBJ2-7, with no clear D. What was sequenced was PBMCs. DNA for the CDR3: TGTGCCAGCAGTACGGGTCGCGAGCAGTACTTC. It codes for CASSTGREQYF.